The 30 T cell receptor beta chains listed next were all sequenced from one sample in a study of blood T cell repertoires in COVID-19. Assay: immunoSEQ multiplex PCR; the TCRdb copy retains only in-frame clones and omits some. The sample has hundreds of thousands of clones, approximately 85% seen once; the top ten hold approximately 9.6%. Sequencing was done on a sample of PBMCs or T cells enriched from blood (not recorded which). The receptors stem from a woman aged 45 to 65 with acute COVID-19.

V and J are TRBV11-1 and TRBJ1-1; D may be TRBD1 (6 bases). The CDR3 sequence is 13 residues long. V lost 3 bases to trimming and J lost 10 bases, with 15 bases between them. Germline V gene data show CDR1 as SGHAT and CDR2 as FQDESV (reference sequence). CDR3 in DNA: TGTGCCAGCAGCTTGGTTAACAGGGAGTCAGCTTTCTTT. Protein product: CASSLVNRESAFF.

This clone has more than one count but fewer than ten. V usage is TRBV14 and J usage is TRBJ1-2, with TRBD1 as a possible D gene (6 bases). There are 14 residues in the CDR3. Per the germline V gene, CDR1 is SGHDN and CDR2 is FVKESK. The V gene lost 1 base and the J gene lost 4 bases, with 10 bases spanning the gap. The CDR3 bases are TGTGCCAGCAGCCAAGCGAGGGGGGGCTATGGCTACACCTTC. Its translation: CASSQARGGYGYTF.

The chain couples TRBV10-3 to TRBJ2-3; TRBD2 agrees at 15 bases. This CDR3 contains 20 residues. V lost 3 bases to trimming and J lost 0 bases; unmatched junction nucleotides: 10. The germline CDR1 and CDR2 sequences are ENHRY and SYGVKD. The CDR3 DNA is TGTGCCATCAGTGACCCGGGACTAGCGGGGGGAGCCACTAGCACAGATACGCAGTATTTT. It is translated as CAISDPGLAGGATSTDTQYF.

The V and J genes are TRBV19 and TRBJ1-5, with a weak D call TRBD1 (5 bases). The germline V and J ends were trimmed by 1 base and 0 bases, with 13 bases remaining between them. Germline V gene lookup returns CDR1 LNHDA and CDR2 SQIVND (reference sequence). The CDR3 consists of 17 residues. This CDR3 is CASSIVGQGYSNQPQHF. In DNA, the CDR3 is TGTGCCAGTAGTATAGTAGGGCAGGGATATAGCAATCAGCCCCAGCATTTT.

This sequence joins TRBV3-1 (or the pseudogene TRBV3-2) and TRBJ2-3, with 12 bases fitting TRBD2. Losses at the gene ends were 4 bases for V and 3 bases for J; bases not matched to a gene: 8. CDR3 size: 17 residues. Germline V gene data show CDR1 as LGHDT and CDR2 as YNNKEL (reference sequence). The CDR3 region is CASSLLAGGRGTDTQYF. For the CDR3, the DNA is TGTGCCAGCAGCCTGCTAGCGGGGGGGCGGGGAACAGATACGCAGTATTTT.

The gene calls are TRBV30 and TRBJ1-4; 7 nucleotides line up with TRBD1. Germline CDR1 is GTSNPN and CDR2 is SVGIG (reference sequence). With V trimmed by 2 bases and J by 8 bases, 5 bases remained unmatched. CDR3 size: 13 residues. This CDR3 is CAWSRSGGEKLFF. The CDR3 coding sequence is TGTGCCTGGAGTAGGTCAGGGGGAGAAAAACTGTTTTTT.

The chain recombines TRBV7-9 with TRBJ1-1; TRBD1 agrees at 12 bases. The CDR3 runs to 17 residues. V dropped 4 bases and J dropped 1; count of bases not matched to a gene: 7. Germline V CDR1 and CDR2: SEHNR, FQNEAQ (reference sequence). The DNA for the CDR3 is TGTGCCAGCAGCTCTCCGGGACAGGGGGCGCGGAACACTGAAGCTTTCTTT. This gives the protein CASSSPGQGARNTEAFF. Complete variable domain (other parts from reference TRBV7-9 and TRBJ1-1): DTGVSQNPRHKITKRGQNVTFRCDPISEHNRLYWYRQTLGQGPEFLTYFQNEAQLEKSRLLSDRFSAERPKGSFSTLEIQRTEQGDSAMYLCASSSPGQGARNTEAFFGQGTRLTVV.

The chain employs TRBV7-9 and TRBJ1-2; D possibly corresponds to TRBD1 (5 bases). Trimming took off 5 bases at V and 2 bases at J, with 15 bases between the two ends. Germline CDR1 is SEHNR and CDR2 is FQNEAQ (reference sequence). The CDR3 has 15 residues. The chain's CDR3 is CASSPRDFPNYGYTF. The CDR3 DNA reads as TGTGCCAGCAGCCCTCGGGACTTCCCCAACTATGGCTACACCTTC.

The chain is built from TRBV7-8 and TRBJ1-3; 7 bases match TRBD1. Per the germline V gene, CDR1 is SGHVS and CDR2 is FQNEAQ. The CDR3 is 16 residues long. V lost 4 bases and J lost 3; bases outside the gene matches: 9. DNA of the CDR3: TGTGCCAGCAGCTCCCGAATTCAGGGGGTTGGAAACACCATATATTTT. It encodes CASSSRIQGVGNTIYF.

This chain connects TRBV7-9 to TRBJ2-5, with 12 positions matching TRBD2. With 8 bases clipped from V and 5 bases from J, the junction kept 6 bases outside the gene matches. This CDR3 contains 14 residues. Germline V CDR1 and CDR2: SEHNR, FQNEAQ (reference sequence). The DNA of the CDR3 is TGTGCCAGCCAAGGGACTAGCGGGTTTGAGACCCAGTACTTC. Protein: CASQGTSGFETQYF.

This chain uses TRBV15 with TRBJ2-2; 7 bases map to TRBD2. V shed 7 bases and J 2 bases; nucleotides not matched to a gene: 13. Germline V lookup: CDR1 LNHNV, CDR2 YYDKDF (reference sequence). The CDR3 has 17 amino acids. The CDR3 DNA sequence: TGTGCCACCACCGGGATGGGCGGGGGTTTTAACACCGGGGAGCTGTTTTTT. Its protein is CATTGMGGGFNTGELFF.

The chain is built from TRBV5-1 and TRBJ1-6, with D tentatively TRBD1 (6 bases). The CDR3 is made up of 17 amino acids. The germline V and J ends were trimmed by 0 bases and 7 bases, with 17 bases remaining between them. The germline V gene has CDR1 SGHRS and CDR2 YFSETQ. CDR3: CASSLALRQATNSPLHF. As DNA, the CDR3 is TGCGCCAGCAGCTTGGCCTTAAGACAGGCGACAAATTCACCCCTCCACTTT.

This chain uses TRBV7-2 with TRBJ2-7; the match to TRBD1 covers 8 bases. The CDR3 consists of 18 residues. V was pared by 1 base and J by 2 bases, with 13 bases of the junction left unmatched. The germline V gene has CDR1 SGHTA and CDR2 FQGNSA. The CDR3 region is CASSLEKGGQVFPYEQYF. The CDR3 coding sequence is TGTGCCAGCAGCTTAGAAAAGGGGGGACAGGTGTTCCCCTACGAGCAGTACTTC.

The V gene is TRBV3-1 (or the pseudogene TRBV3-2), the J gene TRBJ1-1, with 8 bases aligning to TRBD1. The CDR3 runs to 16 residues. V lost 1 base to trimming and J lost 6 bases; unmatched junction nucleotides: 10. The germline V gene has CDR1 LGHDT and CDR2 YNNKEL (reference sequence). The CDR3 coding sequence is TGTGCCAGCAGCCAAGGAAGGACAGGGTCGCGTGCTGAAGCTTTCTTT. Its protein product is CASSQGRTGSRAEAFF.

This chain connects TRBV6-2 or TRBV6-3 to TRBJ2-3; 7 positions agree with TRBD2. The V gene end was trimmed by 4 bases and the J gene end by 1 base; junction bases not matched to a gene: 11. Germline CDR1 MNHEY, CDR2 SVGEGT. The CDR3 spans 17 residues. The CDR3 sequence: CASSSLLATVGTDTQYF. CDR3 in DNA: TGTGCCAGCAGTTCACTACTAGCGACGGTGGGCACAGATACGCAGTATTTT.

Here the CDR3 reads CASSLGRFTEAFF. The CDR3, as DNA: TGTGCCAGCAGCTTGGGTCGTTTCACTGAAGCTTTCTTT. This sequence joins TRBV5-4 and TRBJ1-1; no definite D call. CDR1 is SGHNT, CDR2 YYREEE, per germline (reference sequence). This CDR3 comprises 13 residues. Between the trimmed V and J ends, which lost 0 bases and 4 bases, there was a span of 7 bases.

This chain uses TRBV11-2 with TRBJ1-2, with TRBD1 identical over 9 bases. The CDR3 runs to 14 residues. Trimming cost V 1 base and J 3 bases; bases outside gene matches: 0. Germline V gene data show CDR1 as SGHAT and CDR2 as FQNNGV. The DNA for the CDR3 is TGTGCCAGCAGCTTAGGGACAGGGGACTATGGCTACACCTTC. As protein: CASSLGTGDYGYTF.

This clone was seen a single time. V is TRBV19 and J is TRBJ1-5; D unresolved. Germline CDR1 LNHDA, CDR2 SQIVND (reference sequence). V was pared by 3 bases and J by 3 bases, with 12 bases between. There are 15 residues in the CDR3. CDR3: CASSIPEKSNQPQHF. DNA for the CDR3: TGTGCCAGTAGTATTCCTGAGAAATCCAATCAGCCCCAGCATTTT.

CDR3 DNA: TGTGCCAGCAGAGCCGACAGGCTAGCTGGAAACACCATATATTTT. Translating it yields CASRADRLAGNTIYF. The chain combines TRBV4-2 with TRBJ1-3; TRBD1 is a possible D gene (6 bases). Looked up from germline, CDR1 is LGHNA and CDR2 is YNFKEQ. V shed 6 bases and J shed 2 bases, with 14 bases lying between them. This CDR3 contains 15 residues.

The chain combines TRBV19 with TRBJ1-1; 8 positions agree with TRBD1. The CDR3 contains 15 residues. Germline loops: CDR1 LNHDA, CDR2 SQIVND (reference sequence). The trim removed 4 bases at V and 3 bases at J, leaving 7 bases unmatched. This CDR3 is CASSTPPGGYTEAFF. CDR3 in DNA: TGTGCCAGTAGTACCCCCCCAGGGGGCTACACTGAAGCTTTCTTT. Filled out from reference TRBV19 and TRBJ1-1, the complete variable domain reads DGGITQSPKYLFRKEGQNVTLSCEQNLNHDAMYWYRQDPGQGLRLIYYSQIVNDFQKGDIAEGYSVSREKKESFPLTVTSAQKNPTAFYLCASSTPPGGYTEAFFGQGTRLTVV.

The gene calls are TRBV5-1 and TRBJ1-1; TRBD1 matches 8 bases. The CDR3 consists of 16 residues. Germline loops: CDR1 SGHRS, CDR2 YFSETQ. V lost 4 bases, J lost 0 bases, and 8 bases stayed unmatched. CDR3 DNA sequence: TGCGCCAGCAGCATTGGACAGGGCCGAATGAACACTGAAGCTTTCTTT. Translation gives CASSIGQGRMNTEAFF.

V is TRBV25-1 and J is TRBJ1-1; D might be TRBD1 (6 bases). Germline V gene data show CDR1 as MGHDK and CDR2 as SYGVNS. This CDR3 has 14 amino acids. With 1 base removed from V and 4 bases from J, the gap between germline ends came to 10 bases. CDR3 loop: CASSESQGSTEAFF. In DNA, the CDR3 is TGTGCCAGCAGTGAATCGCAGGGGAGCACTGAAGCTTTCTTT.

The genes are TRBV18 and TRBJ2-5; a weak D match, TRBD1 (5 bases). Germline V gene sequence: CDR1 KGHSH, CDR2 LQKENI. V was clipped by 2 bases and J by 5 bases, with 9 bases between them. The CDR3 extends over 13 amino acids. CDR3 loop: CASSPGAGETQYF. Here the CDR3 DNA reads TGTGCCAGCTCACCAGGAGCAGGGGAGACCCAGTACTTC. The full variable domain, completed using reference TRBV18 and TRBJ2-5, is NAGVMQNPRHLVRRRGQEARLRCSPMKGHSHVYWYRQLPEEGLKFMVYLQKENIIDESGMPKERFSAEFPKEGPSILRIQQVVRGDSAAYFCASSPGAGETQYFGPGTRLLVL.

V gene TRBV13 combines with J gene TRBJ1-6; no clear D. The CDR3 has 14 amino acids. From germline, CDR1 is PRHDT and CDR2 FYEKMQ (reference sequence). Trimming removed 2 bases from V and 8 bases from J, with 10 bases in between. The CDR3 loop is CASSLSRMDSPLHF. CDR3 coding DNA: TGTGCCAGCAGCTTATCCAGGATGGATTCACCCCTCCACTTT.

The CDR3 loop is CASSARGPPNTGELFF. For the CDR3, the DNA is TGTGCCAGCAGCGCGAGGGGGCCTCCGAACACCGGGGAGCTGTTTTTT. The V and J genes are TRBV11-3 and TRBJ2-2; 7 bases are a match to TRBD1. This CDR3 has 16 amino acids. Germline V gene data show CDR1 as SGHNT and CDR2 as YENEEA. V trimming: 5 bases; J trimming: 0 bases; junction bases outside the gene matches: 6.

V is TRBV7-9 and J is TRBJ1-6, with D perhaps matching TRBD1 (6 bases). CDR1 SEHNR and CDR2 FQNEAQ come from the germline V gene (reference sequence). Trimming took off 2 bases at V and 7 bases at J, with 12 bases between the two ends. The CDR3 is 15 amino acids. The DNA of the CDR3 is TGTGCCAGCAGCTTATGGCAGGGGCGGAATTCACCCCTCCACTTT. This gives the protein CASSLWQGRNSPLHF.

The chain carries TRBV6-5 and TRBJ1-1; a possible D gene is TRBD1 (6 bases). Germline CDR1 is MNHEY and CDR2 is SVGAGI. Trimming removed 5 bases from V and 5 bases from J, with 15 bases in between. This CDR3 is 14 amino acids long. The DNA for the CDR3 is TGTGCCAGCAGTCTACAGGGTGAAGTAACTGAAGCTTTCTTT. This encodes CASSLQGEVTEAFF.

The CDR3 DNA sequence: TGCGCCAGCAGCTCAGGACAGGCTAATGAAAAACTGTTTTTT. Its protein product is CASSSGQANEKLFF. This chain links TRBV5-1 with TRBJ1-4; 7 nucleotides line up with TRBD1. The CDR3 has 14 residues. Germline V gene sequence: CDR1 SGHRS, CDR2 YFSETQ. Trimming at V came to 3 bases and at J to 3 bases, leaving 2 bases not matched to a gene.

This clone has a single count. The chain joins TRBV30 to TRBJ1-2, with a weak D call TRBD1 (6 bases). V lost 2 bases, J lost 0 bases, and 13 bases lay in between. The CDR3 spans 15 residues. Germline V lookup: CDR1 GTSNPN, CDR2 SVGIG (reference sequence). CDR3 nucleotide sequence: TGTGCCTGGAGTCTGCGTGGGACACCTAACTATGGCTACACCTTC. Its translation is CAWSLRGTPNYGYTF.

This chain joins TRBV6-5 and TRBJ1-1, with 12 bases identical to TRBD1. V trimming: 4 bases; J trimming: 11 bases; junction bases outside the gene matches: 11. CDR1 and CDR2 (germline): MNHEY, SVGAGI. This CDR3 spans 15 amino acids. The DNA for the CDR3 is TGTGCCAGCAGTTCCGGGACAGGGGGCTCCTTATGGGCTTTCTTT. Protein: CASSSGTGGSLWAFF.